The clone carrying this T cell receptor (beta chain) was recorded a few times. TCRdb called the RT-PCR reads again in MiXCR, with one record for every CDR3 protein. The sample consists of more than 550,000 distinct CDR3 sequences, 11% to 15% of them appearing once. This CDR3 has 14 amino acids. The V gene lost 5 bases and the J gene lost 4 bases, with 9 bases spanning the gap. CDR1 is SGHTA and CDR2 is FQGNSA in the germline V gene. Sequenced: memory CD4+ T cells from blood. V and J are TRBV7-2 and TRBJ1-6, with D perhaps matching TRBD1 (5 bases). This clonotype originated in a female donor in good health, serving as a healthy control. Here the CDR3 DNA reads TGTGCCAGCAGCCCCCGACAGTATAATTCACCCCTCCACTTT. It translates to CASSPRQYNSPLHF.